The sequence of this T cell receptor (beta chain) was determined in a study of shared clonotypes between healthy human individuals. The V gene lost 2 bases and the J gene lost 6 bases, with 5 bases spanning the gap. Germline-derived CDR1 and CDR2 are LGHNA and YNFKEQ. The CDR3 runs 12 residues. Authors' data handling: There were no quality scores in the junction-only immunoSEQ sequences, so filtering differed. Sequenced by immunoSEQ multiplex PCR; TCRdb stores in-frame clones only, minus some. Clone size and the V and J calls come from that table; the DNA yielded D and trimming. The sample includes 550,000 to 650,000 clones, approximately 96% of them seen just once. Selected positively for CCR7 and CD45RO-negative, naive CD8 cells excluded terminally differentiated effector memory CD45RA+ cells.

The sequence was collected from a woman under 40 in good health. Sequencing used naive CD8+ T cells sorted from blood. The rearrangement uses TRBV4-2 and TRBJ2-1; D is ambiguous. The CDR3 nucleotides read TGTGCCAGCAGCCAACTTGGCAATGAGCAGTTCTTC. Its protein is CASSQLGNEQFF.